This T cell receptor beta chain was found in a study of regulatory T cells in long-lasting Graves disease. Construction of TCR beta libraries relied on iRepertoire HTBI primers and on Arm-PCR targeting CDR3 regions. TCRdb processed the multiplex PCR reads anew with MiXCR; each CDR3 protein has one entry. The table includes approximately 440,000 distinct CDR3 sequences, about 16% detected once. Stated time point: newly diagnosed GD, antithyroid drugs for less than 3 months. PBMC-derived RNA was used for the TCR library. The CDR3 has 17 residues. CDR1 and CDR2 (germline): LGHNT, FRNRAP. The J segment lost 8 bases and the V segment lost 0 bases, leaving 10 bases of the junction unmatched. The data also belong to a second study, concerning T cells in Graves' hyperthyroidism and ophthalmopathy.

The chain couples TRBV12-5 to TRBJ2-1; 10 bases map to TRBD2. This clonotype was sampled from a man in his forties with Graves disease. The sequenced sample was peripheral blood mononuclear cells (PBMCs), obtained at new diagnosis, from a patient treated with antithyroid drugs. The CDR3 nucleotides read TGTGCTAGTGGTTTGGTACACAGCGGGAGGGCCGTAGATGAGCAGTTCTTC. Protein: CASGLVHSGRAVDEQFF.